This T cell receptor beta chain emerged from a study of T cells in Graves' hyperthyroidism and ophthalmopathy. Study context: Pretreatment peripheral blood was obtained at initial diagnosis.

This CDR3 region has 16 residues. Germline CDR1 reads LGHDT; CDR2 reads YNNKEL (reference sequence). Trimming left V 0 bases short and J 7 bases short, with 16 bases between. RNA transcripts provided the source from which TCR beta CDR3 regions were amplified. During a first-round RT-PCR of the TCR CDR3, the HTBI primer set was used. TCRdb recomputed calls from the multiplex PCR reads with MiXCR, one row per CDR3 protein. The sample shows hundreds of thousands of distinct CDR3 sequences, 15% to 19% of them seen only once. Study-wide results and caveats: Stable hyperthyroidism was separated from ophthalmopathy by a model based on 13 V-J features.

Stable Graves' hyperthyroidism meant no ophthalmopathy progression within 18 months. PBMCs were obtained from roughly 10 ml fresh peripheral blood. This clonotype was seen at least ten times. Its target is unknown. The receptor comes from a woman under 30 with Graves' hyperthyroidism. The sample was blood. V is TRBV3-1 and J is TRBJ2-1, with D unclear. The CDR3 bases are TGTGCCAGCAGCCAAGACAACACCGTACCGAGAAATGAGCAGTTCTTC. Translated, it gives CASSQDNTVPRNEQFF.